The present T cell receptor beta chain was sequenced within a study of T cell responses to AZD1222 COVID-19 vaccine (dated by TCRdb to 2020 to 2022). For the study in its entirety: A total of 230 to 250 trial participants underwent TCR sequencing, of whom about 210 received two doses of AZD1222 and about 26 received two doses of the MenACWY control vaccine. Trial participants were enrolled into age subgroups of 18-55, 56-69 and 70-plus years, which contained about 150, 27 and 61 TCR-sequenced participants, respectively. Study-wide conclusions, independent of this receptor: Participants were mostly white British and included more females than males, and it was suggested by the authors that clonal diversity may have been underestimated. The vaccine-associated CD4 TCRs covered the entire spike protein, and the dominant responses fell in regions 160-218 and 743-854. Conclusions about previously exposed vaccinees are limited because only a handful of AZD1222 recipients were SARS-CoV-2 seropositive at baseline. After two AZD1222 doses, spike-specific TCR breadth and depth were significantly higher than at day 0 and than in MenACWY recipients. No day 14 peak-response samples were available, so repertoires were characterized only after the peak T cell response. Nearly half of unique spike-specific TCRs reportedly recognized epitopes outside regions mutated in the B.1.351 and B.1.1.7 variants. The 56-69-year group was small, and its depth increase did not reach significance, likely because of low power.

Taken from the germline V gene, the CDR1 and CDR2 loops are MNHEY and SVGAGI. The CDR3, cysteine through phenylalanine, is 15 amino acids long. Of the read, only the CDR3 DNA is kept; its 45 bases are in frame from base 1. Trimming leaves V shorter by 7 bases and J shorter by 1 base, with the junction holding 8 bases beyond the gene matches. The CDR3 regions of human TCRbeta chains were analyzed by immunosequencing. Turning to the authors' computational methods: Repertoire TCRs were matched against a reference library of SARS-CoV-2-specific TCRs generated with the MIRA antigen-specificity platform. Breadth was defined as the fraction of unique TCRs that were SARS-CoV-2-associated. Depth was defined as the fraction of total T cells that were SARS-CoV-2-associated. Each spike-specific TCR was assigned to its reactive spike region and to a CD4 or CD8 class using the MIRA data. Log10-transformed breadth and depth values were compared by one-way ANOVA with Sidak's multiple comparisons tests. The table comes from immuneACCESS by way of TCRdb, which keeps in-frame sequences with V and J called. Part of the clones is missing from these tables; in studies checked, under half for an unresolved V gene and the rest for unknown reasons. Clone size and the V and J calls come from that table; the DNA yielded D and trimming. Recorded for this sample are around 140,000 clones; approximately 85% of them occurred a single time. Of the sample, approximately 8% is held by the ten largest clones.

This clone appeared a few times. Its antigen specificity is not known. Per-base qualities were not stored, and no clone one base away is much larger. Taken with the paper, the label for time point translates to: about 28 days (+/-7) after the second vaccine dose. The sample's treatment or condition, from its label and the paper: meningococcal conjugate vaccine given as trial control. Vaccinee samples were obtained from the UK trials COV001 and COV002, which included a single-blind randomized controlled phase 2/3 trial of AZD1222 (ChAdOx1 nCoV-19) in healthy adults. For TCRbeta chain sequencing, PBMC samples were collected from trial participants at day 0 and at day 28 after the second dose.

Here the sequenced sample was peripheral blood, taken 28 days after the second dose of the MenACWY control vaccine. This sequence was found in an adult who received the MenACWY meningococcal vaccine as a control. Here the chain combines TRBV6-5 and TRBJ1-1; 8 middle bases align to TRBD1. The nucleotide sequence reads TGTGCCAGCATCCGATCGGGACAGGAGAACACTGAAGCTTTCTTT. This translates into CASIRSGQENTEAFF.